These 17 T cell receptor beta chains came from one sample sequenced in a study of blood T cell repertoires in COVID-19. Repertoires were generated with immunoSEQ multiplex PCR, while TCRdb's copy carries only in-frame clones and drops some. The data hold about 130,000 clones, with under 95% observed a single time. The specimen sequenced was peripheral blood. The receptors were sampled from a man between 50 and 59 years old with active COVID-19.

This chain uses TRBV5-6 with TRBJ1-2, with D perhaps TRBD1 (6 bases). Between the trimmed V and J ends, which lost 5 bases and 3 bases, there was a span of 14 bases. Germline-derived CDR1 and CDR2 are SGHDT and YYEEEE. The CDR3 loop spans 14 amino acids. CDR3: CASSYTGKHYGYTF. In DNA, the CDR3 is TGTGCCAGCAGTTATACAGGGAAGCACTATGGCTACACCTTC.

The CDR3 coding sequence is TGTGCCACCAGAAAACAGGGGAGGTACGTC. Its translation is CATRKQGRYV. The chain links TRBV24-1 to TRBJ2-7, with 7 bases fitting TRBD1. This CDR3 spans 10 amino acids. The J segment lost 12 bases and the V segment lost 7 bases, leaving 5 bases of the junction unmatched. The germline gives CDR1 KGHDR, CDR2 SFDVKD.

The chain combines TRBV7-9 with TRBJ1-4; D is uncertain. The CDR3 length is 15 residues. In germline, CDR1 is SEHNR, CDR2 FQNEAQ (reference sequence). With 4 bases removed from V and 7 bases from J, the gap between germline ends came to 16 bases. The CDR3 DNA sequence: TGTGCCAGCAGCTCGGTGGCGTGGGCCTCTGAAAAACTGTTTTTT. Its protein product is CASSSVAWASEKLFF.

The rearrangement uses TRBV12-3 or TRBV12-4 and TRBJ2-1; D uncertain. The V end was cut by 1 base, the J end by 10 bases, with 8 bases between. This CDR3 region has 12 residues. CDR3 sequence reads: CASSLVVREQFF. The CDR3 nucleotides are TGTGCCAGCAGTTTAGTAGTGCGGGAGCAGTTCTTC.

This chain uses TRBV5-1 with TRBJ2-5, with TRBD2 matching 11 bases. The germline CDR1 and CDR2 sequences are SGHRS and YFSETQ. This CDR3 is built from 16 residues. V trimming: 3 bases; J trimming: 2 bases; junction bases outside the gene matches: 6. CDR3 sequence: CASSSPGLAVQETQYF. CDR3 coding DNA: TGCGCCAGCAGCTCACCGGGACTAGCGGTACAAGAGACCCAGTACTTC.

The gene calls are TRBV6-5 and TRBJ1-1; 10 positions match TRBD1. CDR1 is MNHEY, CDR2 SVGAGI, per germline. This CDR3 is 15 amino acids long. Trimming cost V 2 bases and J 4 bases; bases outside gene matches: 4. Here the CDR3 DNA reads TGTGCCAGCAGTTACGGGACAGGGGTCCTCACTGAAGCTTTCTTT. It codes for CASSYGTGVLTEAFF.

The chain carries TRBV5-6 and TRBJ1-2, with D possibly TRBD1 on 6 matching bases. Trimming cost V 3 bases and J 8 bases, with 23 bases left between them. The germline V gene encodes CDR1 SGHDT and CDR2 YYEEEE. This CDR3 comprises 16 residues. In DNA form, the CDR3 reads TGTGCCAGCAGCTGGGGGCCAGGGGAGCTATTGCGGGGCTACACCTTC. Translation gives CASSWGPGELLRGYTF.

This rearrangement joins TRBV5-1 to TRBJ2-1; D is possibly TRBD1 (5 bases). CDR1 is SGHRS, CDR2 YFSETQ, per germline. The V end lost 0 bases, the J end lost 4 bases, and 8 bases lay between the germline ends. CDR3 length: 14 amino acids. The CDR3 DNA reads as TGCGCCAGCAGCTTGGCAGGGTCGTACAATGAGCAGTTCTTC. Encoded protein: CASSLAGSYNEQFF. Full variable domain (rest looked up from reference TRBV5-1 and TRBJ2-1): KAGVTQTPRYLIKTRGQQVTLSCSPISGHRSVSWYQQTPGQGLQFLFEYFSETQRNKGNFPGRFSGRQFSNSRSEMNVSTLELGDSALYLCASSLAGSYNEQFFGPGTRLTVL.

This clone was picked up a small number of times. The V gene is TRBV5-4, the J gene TRBJ2-4; 8 positions match TRBD1. CDR1 and CDR2 (germline): SGHNT, YYREEE (reference sequence). V lost 2 bases to trimming and J lost 11 bases; unmatched junction nucleotides: 6. CDR3 length: 13 residues. CDR3 in amino acids: CASSFQGAQFQYF. The CDR3 nucleotides are TGTGCCAGCAGCTTCCAGGGGGCGCAGTTTCAGTACTTC.

This clone was picked up one time. V gene TRBV4-2 combines with J gene TRBJ2-7; perhaps TRBD2 as D (7 bases). Germline loops: CDR1 LGHNA, CDR2 YNFKEQ. V lost 6 bases and J lost 4, with 19 bases in between. This CDR3 spans 15 amino acids. The CDR3 spells CASSLPGGALYEQYF. CDR3 bases: TGTGCCAGCAGTCTTCCTGGGGGGGCTCTGTACGAGCAGTACTTC.

This sequence joins TRBV3-1 (or the pseudogene TRBV3-2) and TRBJ1-2; tentatively, D is TRBD1 (6 bases). CDR1 and CDR2 from the germline V gene are LGHDT and YNNKEL (reference sequence). This CDR3 contains 16 residues. The V end was cut by 2 bases, the J end by 4 bases, with 17 bases between. CDR3 bases: TGTGCCAGCAGCCAATTTCAAGGGGGGGGAGGCTATGGCTACACCTTC. This translates into CASSQFQGGGGYGYTF.

The chain uses TRBV6-1 and TRBJ2-6; no reliable D call. The V and J ends lost 3 bases and 2 bases respectively, with 2 bases between them. This CDR3 is 13 amino acids long. Germline assignment: CDR1 MNHNS and CDR2 SASEGT. The CDR3, as DNA: TGTGCCAGCAGTGATACTGGGGCCAACGTCCTGACTTTC. Translating gives CASSDTGANVLTF.

The CDR3 DNA follows: TGTGCCAGCAGCTTGTTACAGGGAGATGGAAACACCATATATTTT. This sequence encodes CASSLLQGDGNTIYF. The V gene is TRBV7-6, the J gene TRBJ1-3; tentative D call: TRBD1 (6 bases). The CDR3 consists of 15 residues. Germline assignment: CDR1 SGHVS and CDR2 FNYEAQ. The V and J ends lost 3 bases and 3 bases respectively, with 12 bases between them.

Only a few counts were recorded for this clone. The V and J genes are TRBV6-5 and TRBJ1-1; 8 positions match TRBD1. V lost 5 bases and J lost 4; bases outside the gene matches: 6. In germline, CDR1 is MNHEY, CDR2 SVGAGI. This CDR3 spans 14 amino acids. CDR3 amino acids: CASSTGTGGTEAFF. DNA for the CDR3: TGTGCCAGCAGTACCGGGACAGGTGGCACTGAAGCTTTCTTT.

The chain uses TRBV7-9 and TRBJ2-5; TRBD1 agrees at 9 bases. Germline CDR1 SEHNR, CDR2 FQNEAQ (reference sequence). The CDR3 is made up of 15 amino acids. The V segment lost 5 bases and the J segment 4 bases; nucleotides outside the gene matches: 8. The CDR3 sequence is CASSLQPTGGETQYF. The DNA of the CDR3 is TGTGCCAGCAGCCTACAACCGACAGGGGGAGAGACCCAGTACTTC. Supplemented by reference TRBV7-9 and TRBJ2-5, the full variable domain reads DTGVSQNPRHKITKRGQNVTFRCDPISEHNRLYWYRQTLGQGPEFLTYFQNEAQLEKSRLLSDRFSAERPKGSFSTLEIQRTEQGDSAMYLCASSLQPTGGETQYFGPGTRLLVL.

The chain joins TRBV7-3 to TRBJ2-5; D remains ambiguous. The CDR3 is 13 amino acids. The germline gives CDR1 SGHTA, CDR2 FQGTGA. Trimming removed 4 bases from V and 5 bases from J, with 11 bases in between. The CDR3 sequence: CASSSLPQETQYF. CDR3 coding DNA: TGTGCCAGCAGCTCGTTACCTCAGGAGACCCAGTACTTC.

This rearrangement joins TRBV9 to TRBJ2-1; TRBD2 is a possible D gene (6 bases). Looked up from germline, CDR1 is SGDLS and CDR2 is YYNGEE. The CDR3 extends over 13 amino acids. Trimming removed 3 bases at V and 3 bases at J, with 7 bases between. The CDR3, as DNA: TGTGCCAGCAGCGGGGGAGGCTACAATGAGCAGTTCTTC. As protein: CASSGGGYNEQFF.